Listed here are 26 T cell receptor beta chains from one sample, sequenced in a study of shared clonotypes between healthy human individuals. Clones were sequenced by immunoSEQ multiplex PCR, and TCRdb holds only the in-frame ones, with some missing. Found here are 2,500,000 or so clones, approximately 90% of them singletons; the top ten hold about 0.41%. The specimen was naive CD4+ T cells from PBMCs. The subset here: CD45RA+ positively selected. Receptors were obtained from a young man in good health. Some clones in this sample may be carry-over from other donors' samples.

The chain combines TRBV5-4 with TRBJ2-2; D may be TRBD1 or TRBD2 (5 bases each). Looked up from germline, CDR1 is SGHNT and CDR2 is YYREEE (reference sequence). The CDR3 has 20 residues. The germline V and J ends were trimmed by 1 base and 4 bases, with 26 bases remaining between them. The CDR3 nucleotides read TGTGCCAGCAGCTTGAGTCCAGGGAAGGGGATTGGTGGACTCACCGGGGAGCTGTTTTTT. Its translation is CASSLSPGKGIGGLTGELFF.

The chain is built from TRBV9 and TRBJ2-6; D possibly uses TRBD1 or TRBD2 (6 bases each). CDR1 is SGDLS and CDR2 is YYNGEE in the germline V gene. The CDR3 runs to 12 residues. V shed 3 bases and J shed 13 bases, with 11 bases lying between them. The CDR3: CASSGGARVLTF. In DNA, the CDR3 is TGTGCCAGCAGCGGGGGGGCCAGAGTCCTGACTTTC.

The chain employs TRBV7-8 and TRBJ1-2; 8 nucleotides line up with TRBD1. V gave up 6 bases and J gave up 0 bases; unmatched junction bases: 9. The CDR3 sequence is 16 residues long. Per germline, CDR1 SGHVS and CDR2 FQNEAQ. Here the CDR3 reads CASRPDRAGANYGYTF. The CDR3 bases are TGTGCCAGCAGACCGGACAGGGCGGGAGCTAACTATGGCTACACCTTC.

This clone has a single count. Other DNA sequences in this specimen translate into the identical CDR3. The rearrangement joins TRBV6-5 to TRBJ2-5, with D perhaps TRBD2 (5 bases). The germline V gene encodes CDR1 MNHEY and CDR2 SVGAGI. V shed 6 bases and J shed 5 bases, with 7 bases lying between them. CDR3 length: 11 amino acids. The CDR3 spells CASRSGETQYF. DNA for the CDR3: TGTGCCAGCAGGTCGGGGGAGACCCAGTACTTC.

The chain carries TRBV28 and TRBJ2-5, with D uncertain. Germline-derived CDR1 and CDR2 are MDHEN and SYDVKM. This CDR3 spans 15 amino acids. Deletions cut 3 bases from V and 3 bases from J, with 14 bases between. CDR3 bases: TGTGCCAGCAGTTTGCTCTGGCAGCAAAAAGAGACCCAGTACTTC. This encodes CASSLLWQQKETQYF.

The CDR3 reads CASSFGDTSYEQYF. CDR3 in DNA: TGCGCCAGCTCATTTGGGGACACCTCCTACGAGCAGTACTTC. The J gene is TRBJ2-7, the V gene TRBV5-1; D is possibly TRBD1 (6 bases). CDR1 and CDR2 from the germline V gene are SGHRS and YFSETQ. Trimming pared 7 bases from V and 0 bases from J, leaving 14 bases between. The CDR3 length is 14 residues.

This chain joins TRBV4-2 and TRBJ1-1; D ambiguous. Between the trimmed V and J ends, which lost 0 bases and 1 base, there was a span of 9 bases. Germline V lookup: CDR1 LGHNA, CDR2 YNFKEQ. This CDR3 contains 15 residues. In nucleotides, the CDR3 is TGTGCCAGCAGCCAAGAGAACAGCCAGAACACTGAAGCTTTCTTT. It translates to CASSQENSQNTEAFF.

The chain links TRBV7-9 to TRBJ2-3, with 8 bases aligning to TRBD1. The CDR3 runs to 15 residues. Trimming took 5 bases from V and 1 from J; bases not matched to a gene: 5. CDR1 and CDR2 (germline): SEHNR, FQNEAQ (reference sequence). The CDR3 reads CASSVYRGGTDTQYF. CDR3 DNA: TGTGCCAGCAGCGTCTACAGGGGGGGCACAGATACGCAGTATTTT.

The V call is TRBV7-6, the J call TRBJ1-3; D is unresolved. This CDR3 is 15 amino acids long. CDR1 and CDR2 (germline): SGHVS, FNYEAQ. The V and J ends lost 5 bases and 9 bases respectively, with 20 bases between them. This chain's CDR3 is CASSEQYALSGTIYF. CDR3 coding DNA: TGTGCCAGCAGCGAACAGTATGCCCTTAGTGGCACCATATATTTT. Full variable domain (outside the CDR3, taken from reference TRBV7-6 and TRBJ1-3): GAGVSQSPRYKVTKRGQDVALRCDPISGHVSLYWYRQALGQGPEFLTYFNYEAQQDKSGLPNDRFSAERPEGSISTLTIQRTEQRDSAMYRCASSEQYALSGTIYFGEGSWLTVV.

This rearrangement joins TRBV6-5 to TRBJ2-2; maybe TRBD2 (5 bases). The CDR3 contains 16 residues. V gave up 2 bases and J gave up 0 bases, with 10 bases separating them. CDR1 MNHEY and CDR2 SVGAGI come from the germline V gene. CDR3 bases: TGTGCCAGCAGTTACAAGGGAGCTACGAACACCGGGGAGCTGTTTTTT. It translates to CASSYKGATNTGELFF.

The V and J genes are TRBV4-1 and TRBJ1-2, with 9 bases aligning to TRBD1. The J segment lost 4 bases and the V segment lost 1 base, leaving 7 bases of the junction unmatched. This CDR3 contains 16 residues. Germline CDR1 reads MGHRA; CDR2 reads YSYEKL. CDR3 residues: CASSQAAGQGSYGYTF. The DNA for the CDR3 is TGCGCCAGCAGCCAAGCCGCTGGACAGGGGAGCTATGGCTACACCTTC.

The rearrangement joins TRBV9 to TRBJ1-3; TRBD1 might be the D (5 bases). The CDR3 is 17 residues long. CDR1 and CDR2 from the germline V gene are SGDLS and YYNGEE. V lost 1 base and J lost 3, with 17 bases in between. The CDR3 loop reads CASSVLSGLRGGNTIYF. CDR3 sequence (DNA): TGTGCCAGCAGCGTACTAAGTGGACTTAGGGGTGGAAACACCATATATTTT.

The chain links TRBV5-1 to TRBJ1-2, with D hard to call. The CDR3 loop spans 15 amino acids. V lost 0 bases and J 3 bases, leaving 12 bases between the germline ends. Germline V gene lookup returns CDR1 SGHRS and CDR2 YFSETQ. Here the CDR3 reads CASSLGTQADYGYTF. DNA for the CDR3: TGCGCCAGCAGCTTGGGGACCCAGGCTGACTATGGCTACACCTTC.

As DNA, the CDR3 is TGTGCCAGAAACCCCGCGAGGGCGCCCCCAGAGACCCAGTACTTC. The encoded protein is CARNPARAPPETQYF. V is TRBV27 and J is TRBJ2-5; D might be TRBD2 (5 bases). V lost 9 bases and J lost 4, with 21 bases in between. The CDR3 loop spans 15 amino acids. From germline, CDR1 is MNHEY and CDR2 SMNVEV (reference sequence).

This clone was detected only a few times. This sequence joins TRBV2 and TRBJ1-4; 7 nucleotides line up with TRBD1. Germline V gives CDR1 SNHLY, CDR2 FYNNEI. The CDR3 loop spans 12 amino acids. Trimming cost V 6 bases and J 10 bases; bases outside gene matches: 5. In nucleotides, the CDR3 is TGTGCCAGCAGCCGACAGGGCGGAAAACTGTTTTTT. This codes for CASSRQGGKLFF.

This clone was seen a handful of times. The J gene is TRBJ1-1, the V gene TRBV30; D is unclear. Germline V gene lookup returns CDR1 GTSNPN and CDR2 SVGIG (reference sequence). V lost 4 bases to trimming and J lost 2 bases, with 5 bases between them. CDR3 length equals 11 residues. DNA for the CDR3: TGTGCCTGGAAGGTAAACACTGAAGCTTTCTTT. Residues: CAWKVNTEAFF.

The DNA for the CDR3 is TGTGCCAGTAGTATTGGAGTGGGGGGGACTGGGGCCAACGTCCTGACTTTC. It codes for CASSIGVGGTGANVLTF. V and J are TRBV19 and TRBJ2-6; the match to TRBD2 covers 7 bases. The CDR3 covers 17 residues. Germline loops: CDR1 LNHDA, CDR2 SQIVND (reference sequence). V lost 3 bases to trimming and J lost 2 bases; unmatched junction nucleotides: 7.

The chain links TRBV6-6 to TRBJ1-4; no clear D. From germline, CDR1 is MNHNY and CDR2 SVGAGI (reference sequence). The ends were cut back, 6 bases at V and 4 bases at J, with 15 bases in the middle. This CDR3 contains 15 residues. Here the CDR3 reads CASSDPGTGNEKLFF. The CDR3 region has the DNA TGTGCCAGCAGCGATCCGGGCACGGGTAATGAAAAACTGTTTTTT.

The CDR3, as DNA: TGTGCCAGCAGCTTAGCGGGGGGGACCCGGGAGCAGTACTTC. Its protein product is CASSLAGGTREQYF. The chain carries TRBV7-2 and TRBJ2-7; 7 bases are shared with TRBD2. The trim removed 0 bases at V and 7 bases at J, leaving 6 bases unmatched. Germline CDR1 and CDR2: SGHTA and FQGNSA. This CDR3 is 14 amino acids long.

This chain links TRBV10-1 with TRBJ2-7; 9 bases map to TRBD1. With V trimmed by 6 bases and J by 5 bases, 5 bases remained unmatched. Germline CDR1 WNHNN, CDR2 SYGVQD (reference sequence). This CDR3 has 13 amino acids. CDR3 nucleotide sequence: TGCGCCAGCAGCCCGGGACAGGGCCACGAGCAGTACTTC. Its translation: CASSPGQGHEQYF.

The chain has TRBV9 and TRBJ1-2, with 8 bases fitting TRBD1. Germline V gene sequence: CDR1 SGDLS, CDR2 YYNGEE. CDR3 length equals 18 residues. The J segment lost 0 bases and the V segment lost 3 bases, leaving 13 bases of the junction unmatched. The chain's CDR3 is CASSATSLTGGTNYGYTF. For the CDR3, the DNA is TGTGCCAGCAGCGCCACCTCCCTCACAGGGGGAACTAACTATGGCTACACCTTC.

This sequence joins TRBV4-2 and TRBJ2-7, with a weak D call TRBD1 (5 bases). Germline CDR1 reads LGHNA; CDR2 reads YNFKEQ. Deletions cut 3 bases from V and 1 base from J, with 10 bases between. The CDR3 sequence is 14 residues long. CDR3 in amino acids: CASSQYRISYEQYF. The CDR3 nucleotides read TGTGCCAGCAGCCAGTACAGGATTTCCTACGAGCAGTACTTC.

Points on this clone: The germline gene is not matched at one end of the junction; a read error may be the cause. The chain employs TRBV19 and TRBJ2-1, with a weak D call TRBD2 (5 bases). The CDR3 extends over 15 amino acids. CDR1 and CDR2 (germline): LNHDA, SQIVND (reference sequence). The CDR3 is CASGIRTGSYNEQFF. The CDR3 DNA reads as TGTGCCAGTGGTATTAGGACGGGGTCCTACAATGAGCAGTTCTTC.

This chain connects TRBV5-1 to TRBJ1-2; TRBD1 is a possible D gene (5 bases). Germline-derived CDR1 and CDR2 are SGHRS and YFSETQ. The V end lost 4 bases, the J end lost 5 bases, and 27 bases lay between the germline ends. This CDR3 spans 18 amino acids. The CDR3 DNA reads as TGCGCCAGCAGCCCAAACCCAACCAGATCGGTAGGGACTTATGGCTACACCTTC. The encoded protein is CASSPNPTRSVGTYGYTF.

The chain uses TRBV7-6 and TRBJ2-1; D is uncertain. The germline V gene encodes CDR1 SGHVS and CDR2 FNYEAQ. There are 13 residues in the CDR3. V was pared by 2 bases and J by 4 bases, with 6 bases between. The CDR3 sequence is CASSLSLYNEQFF. The CDR3 bases are TGTGCCAGCAGCTTAAGCCTTTACAATGAGCAGTTCTTC.

The chain uses TRBV7-9 and TRBJ2-3; the match to TRBD2 covers 9 bases. This CDR3 contains 14 residues. The ends lost 5 bases at V and 3 bases at J; junction bases unmatched: 3. Germline CDR1 and CDR2: SEHNR and FQNEAQ (reference sequence). The chain's CDR3 is CASSVSGSTDTQYF. In DNA, the CDR3 is TGTGCCAGCAGCGTTAGCGGGAGTACAGATACGCAGTATTTT.